The rows below give T cell receptor beta chains drawn from one sample of a study of naive and memory T cell subsets. TCRdb passed the 5' RACE reads through MiXCR, listing each CDR3 protein once. The sample contains 57,000 or so distinct CDR3 sequences, around 7.3% of which appear only once. These receptors all come from a male donor in good health. Each CDR3 is given with its conserved first and last residue. Fields, in order: J gene, clone size, D gene, V gene, CDR3 DNA, CDR3 protein. A D gene is named only where the DNA matches it firmly. The listing skips clone size in some rows; elsewhere it reads once, few, many or a size class.

TRBJ1-1 many NA TRBV27 TGTGCCAGCAGCCAAGTTCTGGGCACTGAAGCTTTCTTT CASSQVLGTEAFF
TRBJ2-5 many NA TRBV6-1 TGTGCCAGCAGTGGACTGGGGAGGAGGTTC CASSGLGRRF
TRBJ1-5 NA NA TRBV4-1 TGCGCCAGCAGCCAAGATTTAGGTCATAAAGATCAGCCCCAGCATTTT CASSQDLGHKDQPQHF
TRBJ1-3 many NA TRBV27 TGTGCCAGCAGTTCCGCGACGTCGTCCGCGAACACCATATATTTT CASSSATSSANTIYF
TRBJ2-1 NA NA TRBV6-6 TGTGCCAGCAGGCCGGGTCTTGGGGACAATGAGCAGTTCTTC CASRPGLGDNEQFF
TRBJ2-2 few NA TRBV29-1 TGCAGCGCGAGAAGGACGGAGAACACCGGGGAGCTGTTTTTT CSARRTENTGELFF
TRBJ2-1 many NA TRBV29-1 TGCAGCGTAGGCGCCAGGGTACCCTACAATGAGCAGTTCTTC CSVGARVPYNEQFF
TRBJ2-3 few NA TRBV29-1 TGCAGCGTAGACACGACAGATATCACAGATACGCAGTATTTT CSVDTTDITDTQYF
TRBJ2-1 few TRBD2 TRBV19 TGTGCCAGTAGTTCCATAGCGGGAGGCGTGGGGAATGAGCAGTTCTTC CASSSIAGGVGNEQFF
TRBJ1-1 many TRBD1 TRBV29-1 TGCAGCGCTCCCCCACCGGGACAGCTGAACACTGAAGCTTTCTTT CSAPPPGQLNTEAFF
TRBJ1-1 many NA TRBV12-5 TGTGCTAGTGGTTTGGGAAGCAGGGAGAACACTGAAGCTTTCTTT CASGLGSRENTEAFF
TRBJ2-1 few TRBD2 TRBV14 TGTGCCAGCAGCCAAGTCGCGGGAGATTCCTACAATGAGCAGTTCTTC CASSQVAGDSYNEQFF
TRBJ1-3 many TRBD1 TRBV12-3/TRBV12-4 TGTGCCAGCAGACAGGGGGGTTCTGGAAACACCATATATTTT CASRQGGSGNTIYF
TRBJ1-2 NA NA TRBV21-1 TGTGCCAGCAGCAAAGGGGGGGGCGCCTATGGCTACACCTTC CASSKGGGAYGYTF
TRBJ2-3 many NA TRBV5-1 TGCGCCAGCAGCTTGGCCTCGGTCCGCAAGGGCACAGATACGCAGTATTTT CASSLASVRKGTDTQYF
TRBJ2-1 many NA TRBV7-2 TGTGCCAGCAGCTACAGACAGGGAGGATTGTACAATGAGCAGTTCTTC CASSYRQGGLYNEQFF
TRBJ2-7 many TRBD1 TRBV28 TGTGCCAGCAGTTTTACGGGACAGGGGTCCTACGAGCAGTACTTC CASSFTGQGSYEQYF
TRBJ1-1 few NA TRBV6-1 TGTGCCAGTTCAAGAACGGCGGGTGAAGAAGCTTTCTTT CASSRTAGEEAFF
TRBJ2-1 many NA TRBV11-2 TGTGCCAGCAGCTTCTATTCCTACAATGAGCAGTTCTTC CASSFYSYNEQFF
TRBJ2-7 NA NA TRBV5-4 TGTGCCAGCAGTTCCCTCGGTACTAGGAGCTCTGAGCAGTACTTC CASSSLGTRSSEQYF
TRBJ1-1 many NA TRBV6-5 TGTGCCAGCAGTTACGACGTCAGGTCGTATACTGAAGCTTTCTTT CASSYDVRSYTEAFF
TRBJ2-7 many NA TRBV5-5 TGTGCCAGCAGCTTGGACGGGGGCTCCTACGAGCAGTACTTC CASSLDGGSYEQYF
TRBJ2-2 many NA TRBV12-3/TRBV12-4 TGTGCCAGCAGTTCACGGGGACTCTCCCCGAGGGGCGGGGAGCTGTTTTTT CASSSRGLSPRGGELFF
TRBJ1-6 many TRBD1 TRBV12-3/TRBV12-4 TGTGCCAGCAGTCCCCGGGACAGGGCGGAGTCACCCCTCCACTTT CASSPRDRAESPLHF
TRBJ2-2 NA TRBD2 TRBV27 TGTGCCAGCAGTAATGAGCGGGGGGCCCCAAACGGGGAGCTGTTTTTT CASSNERGAPNGELFF
TRBJ2-2 many NA TRBV29-1 TGCAGCGTTGGAAAGGGGGGACAGAACACCGGGGAGCTGTTTTTT CSVGKGGQNTGELFF
TRBJ2-1 many TRBD2 TRBV12-3/TRBV12-4 TGTGCCAGCAGTTTAAGACTAGCGGGCCTTAGCTCCTACAATGAGCAGTTCTTC CASSLRLAGLSSYNEQFF
TRBJ2-3 NA TRBD2 TRBV6-5 TGTGCCAGCCGGAAGACTAGCGGAAACACAGATACGCAGTATTTT CASRKTSGNTDTQYF
TRBJ1-6 few NA TRBV29-1 TGCAGCGTTGGGCAGGGTGCTAATTCACCCCTCCACTTT CSVGQGANSPLHF